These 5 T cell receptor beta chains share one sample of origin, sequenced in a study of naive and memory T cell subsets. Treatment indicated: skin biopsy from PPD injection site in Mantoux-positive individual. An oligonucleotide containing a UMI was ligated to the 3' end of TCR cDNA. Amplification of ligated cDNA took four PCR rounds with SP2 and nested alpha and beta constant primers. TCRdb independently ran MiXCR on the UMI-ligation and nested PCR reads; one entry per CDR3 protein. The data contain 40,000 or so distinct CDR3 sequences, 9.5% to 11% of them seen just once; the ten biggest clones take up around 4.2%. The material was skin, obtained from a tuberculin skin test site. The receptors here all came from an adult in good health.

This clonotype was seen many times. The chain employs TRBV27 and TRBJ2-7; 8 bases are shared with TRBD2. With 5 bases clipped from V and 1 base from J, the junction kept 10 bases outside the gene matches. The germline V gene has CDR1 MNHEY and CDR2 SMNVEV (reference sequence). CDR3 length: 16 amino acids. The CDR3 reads CASSPLGGGLSYEQYF. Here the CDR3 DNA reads TGTGCCAGCAGTCCACTCGGCGGGGGGTTATCCTACGAGCAGTACTTC.

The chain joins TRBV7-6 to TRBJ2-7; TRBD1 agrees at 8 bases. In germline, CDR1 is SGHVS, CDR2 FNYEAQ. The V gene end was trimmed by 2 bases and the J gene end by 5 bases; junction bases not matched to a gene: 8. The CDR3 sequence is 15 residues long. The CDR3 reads CASSLRQGAFHEQYF. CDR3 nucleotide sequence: TGTGCCAGCAGCTTAAGGCAGGGGGCTTTCCACGAGCAGTACTTC. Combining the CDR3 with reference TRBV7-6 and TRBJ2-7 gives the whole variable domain GAGVSQSPRYKVTKRGQDVALRCDPISGHVSLYWYRQALGQGPEFLTYFNYEAQQDKSGLPNDRFSAERPEGSISTLTIQRTEQRDSAMYRCASSLRQGAFHEQYFGPGTRLTVT.

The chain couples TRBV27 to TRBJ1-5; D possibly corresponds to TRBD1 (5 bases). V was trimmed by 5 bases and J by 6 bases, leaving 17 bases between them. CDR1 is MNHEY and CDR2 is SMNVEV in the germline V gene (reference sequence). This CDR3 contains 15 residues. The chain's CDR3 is CASSPLGGGSQPQHF. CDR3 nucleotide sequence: TGTGCCAGCAGTCCTCTGGGGGGGGGTTCTCAGCCCCAGCATTTT.

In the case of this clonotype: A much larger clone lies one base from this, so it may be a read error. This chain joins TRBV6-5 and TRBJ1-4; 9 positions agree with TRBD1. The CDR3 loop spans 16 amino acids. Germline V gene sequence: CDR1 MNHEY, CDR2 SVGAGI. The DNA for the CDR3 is TGTGCCAGCAGTTACGGAACAGGGGGCTTAGGAGAAAAACGGTTTTTT. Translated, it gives CASSYGTGGLGEKRFF.

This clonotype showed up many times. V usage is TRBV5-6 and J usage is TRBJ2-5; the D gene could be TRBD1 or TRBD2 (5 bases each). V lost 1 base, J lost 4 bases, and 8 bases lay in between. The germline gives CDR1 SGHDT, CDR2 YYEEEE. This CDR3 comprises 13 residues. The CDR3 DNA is TGTGCCAGCAGCTTGTGGGGGACAGAGACCCAGTACTTC. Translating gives CASSLWGTETQYF.